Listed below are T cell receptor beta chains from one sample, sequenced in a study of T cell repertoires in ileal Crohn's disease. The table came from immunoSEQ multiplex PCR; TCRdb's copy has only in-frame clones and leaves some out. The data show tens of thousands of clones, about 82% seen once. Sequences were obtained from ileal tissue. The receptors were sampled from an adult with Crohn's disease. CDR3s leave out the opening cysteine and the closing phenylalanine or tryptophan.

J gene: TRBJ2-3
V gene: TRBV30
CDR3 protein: AWSVLSGGGSDTQY

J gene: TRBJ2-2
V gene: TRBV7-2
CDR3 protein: ASSLYGGQGRSTGELF

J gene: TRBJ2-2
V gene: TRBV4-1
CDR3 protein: ASSQVWGHVTTGELF

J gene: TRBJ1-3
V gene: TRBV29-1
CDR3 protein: SVVWARGGNTIY

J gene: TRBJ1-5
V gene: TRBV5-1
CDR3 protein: ASSLGENSNQPQH

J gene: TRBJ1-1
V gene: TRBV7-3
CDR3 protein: ASSLGGKNTEAF

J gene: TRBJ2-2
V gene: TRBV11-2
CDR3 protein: ASSPPGLANTGELF

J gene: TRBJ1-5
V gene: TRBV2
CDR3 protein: ASSVQVRQPQH

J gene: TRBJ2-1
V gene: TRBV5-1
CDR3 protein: ASSLDSGDEQF

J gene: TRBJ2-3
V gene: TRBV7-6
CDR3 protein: ASSPTSGAGTDTQY

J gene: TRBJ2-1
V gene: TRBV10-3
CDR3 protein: AISAGLAGGPSSYNEQF

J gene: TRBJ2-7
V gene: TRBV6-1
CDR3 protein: ASSEAISPYEQY

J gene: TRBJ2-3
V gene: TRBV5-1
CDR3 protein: ASSLASAKSTDTQY

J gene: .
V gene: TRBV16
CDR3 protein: ASSPNYEQY

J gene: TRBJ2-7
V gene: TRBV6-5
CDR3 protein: ASSYQREGTYEQY

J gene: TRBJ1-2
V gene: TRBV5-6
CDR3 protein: ASSLRRQGRGYT

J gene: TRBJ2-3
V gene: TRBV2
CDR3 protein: ASSEGRGSTDTQY

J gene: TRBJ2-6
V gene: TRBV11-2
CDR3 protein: ASSPRTWGANVLT

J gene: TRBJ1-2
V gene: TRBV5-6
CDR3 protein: ASRDRGRLYGYT

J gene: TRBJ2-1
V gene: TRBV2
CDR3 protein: ASRSSGGAYNEQF

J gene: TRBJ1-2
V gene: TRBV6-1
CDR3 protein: ASSGGGGLNYGYT

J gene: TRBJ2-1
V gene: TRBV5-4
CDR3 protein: ASSLPRQF

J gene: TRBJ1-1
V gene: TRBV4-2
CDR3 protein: ASSLWSGTEAF

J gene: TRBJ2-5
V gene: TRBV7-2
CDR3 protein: ASSRGGQGKETQY

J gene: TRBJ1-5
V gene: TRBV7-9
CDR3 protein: ASSLFTGRVNQPQH